This is a list of T cell receptor beta chains from one sample in a study of shared clonotypes between healthy human individuals. Data came from immunoSEQ multiplex PCR; TCRdb stores just in-frame clones and leaves some out. The sample lists about 700,000 clones, about 92% occurring once. Input material: naive CD8+ T cells sorted from blood. Source of these receptors: a man aged 25 to 45 in good health. CDR3s include the opening cysteine and the closing phenylalanine or tryptophan. A D gene is named only where the DNA matches it firmly. Size is stated for part of the rows, as once, few or many counts, or as a class when the clone is expanded.

V,J,size,D,CDR3,DNA
TRBV7-2,TRBJ2-1,once,NA,CASSSPGPADNEQFF,TGTGCCAGCAGCTCCCCTGGGCCCGCTGACAATGAGCAGTTCTTC
TRBV2,TRBJ1-3,NA,NA,CASSEARRTVDTIYF,TGTGCCAGCAGTGAAGCTCGGCGGACAGTCGACACCATATATTTT
TRBV15,TRBJ2-1,NA,NA,CATSIANYNEQFF,TGTGCCACCAGCATTGCAAACTACAATGAGCAGTTCTTC
TRBV7-3,TRBJ2-2,NA,NA,CASSLWQGAGELFF,TGTGCCAGCAGCTTATGGCAGGGCGCCGGGGAGCTGTTTTTT
TRBV2,TRBJ2-3,once,TRBD2,CASSTPLAGGTDTQCF,TGTGCCAGCAGTACCCCTCTAGCGGGAGGAACAGATACGCAGTGTTTT
TRBV27,TRBJ2-7,NA,TRBD1,CASSPRDRAKSYEQYF,TGTGCCAGCAGTCCGAGGGACAGGGCAAAGTCCTACGAGCAGTACTTC
TRBV29-1,TRBJ2-1,NA,NA,CSGGRLGSSYNEQFF,TGCAGCGGCGGTCGTTTGGGGAGCTCCTACAATGAGCAGTTCTTC
TRBV9,TRBJ2-7,once,NA,CASSVDLSHEQYF,TGTGCCAGCAGCGTAGACCTCTCCCACGAGCAGTACTTC
TRBV2,TRBJ2-7,NA,TRBD2,CASSESKREIHEQYF,TGTGCCAGCAGTGAGTCAAAGCGGGAGATTCACGAGCAGTACTTC
TRBV11-3,TRBJ2-1,NA,TRBD2,CASSPPAGGDNEQFF,TGTGCCAGCAGCCCACCGGCGGGAGGGGACAATGAGCAGTTCTTC
TRBV11-2,TRBJ1-1,NA,NA,CASRQSEPGQEAFF,TGTGCCAGCAGACAAAGCGAGCCAGGACAAGAAGCTTTCTTT
TRBV27,TRBJ1-2,NA,NA,CASSLGIPGPPNYGYTF,TGTGCCAGCAGTTTAGGAATCCCGGGACCACCTAACTATGGCTACACCTTC
TRBV15,TRBJ2-1,NA,TRBD2,CATRGTGLKQFF,TGTGCCACCAGAGGTACGGGACTAAAGCAGTTCTTC
TRBV7-8,TRBJ2-7,NA,TRBD2,CASSLELAGSYEQYF,TGTGCCAGCAGCTTAGAGTTAGCGGGGTCCTACGAGCAGTACTTC
TRBV9,TRBJ2-3,NA,NA,CASSAGGTTDTQYF,TGTGCCAGCAGCGCAGGAGGGACCACAGATACGCAGTATTTT
TRBV5-6,TRBJ2-7,NA,NA,CASSLSSYEQYF,TGTGCCAGCAGCTTGTCTTCCTACGAGCAGTACTTC